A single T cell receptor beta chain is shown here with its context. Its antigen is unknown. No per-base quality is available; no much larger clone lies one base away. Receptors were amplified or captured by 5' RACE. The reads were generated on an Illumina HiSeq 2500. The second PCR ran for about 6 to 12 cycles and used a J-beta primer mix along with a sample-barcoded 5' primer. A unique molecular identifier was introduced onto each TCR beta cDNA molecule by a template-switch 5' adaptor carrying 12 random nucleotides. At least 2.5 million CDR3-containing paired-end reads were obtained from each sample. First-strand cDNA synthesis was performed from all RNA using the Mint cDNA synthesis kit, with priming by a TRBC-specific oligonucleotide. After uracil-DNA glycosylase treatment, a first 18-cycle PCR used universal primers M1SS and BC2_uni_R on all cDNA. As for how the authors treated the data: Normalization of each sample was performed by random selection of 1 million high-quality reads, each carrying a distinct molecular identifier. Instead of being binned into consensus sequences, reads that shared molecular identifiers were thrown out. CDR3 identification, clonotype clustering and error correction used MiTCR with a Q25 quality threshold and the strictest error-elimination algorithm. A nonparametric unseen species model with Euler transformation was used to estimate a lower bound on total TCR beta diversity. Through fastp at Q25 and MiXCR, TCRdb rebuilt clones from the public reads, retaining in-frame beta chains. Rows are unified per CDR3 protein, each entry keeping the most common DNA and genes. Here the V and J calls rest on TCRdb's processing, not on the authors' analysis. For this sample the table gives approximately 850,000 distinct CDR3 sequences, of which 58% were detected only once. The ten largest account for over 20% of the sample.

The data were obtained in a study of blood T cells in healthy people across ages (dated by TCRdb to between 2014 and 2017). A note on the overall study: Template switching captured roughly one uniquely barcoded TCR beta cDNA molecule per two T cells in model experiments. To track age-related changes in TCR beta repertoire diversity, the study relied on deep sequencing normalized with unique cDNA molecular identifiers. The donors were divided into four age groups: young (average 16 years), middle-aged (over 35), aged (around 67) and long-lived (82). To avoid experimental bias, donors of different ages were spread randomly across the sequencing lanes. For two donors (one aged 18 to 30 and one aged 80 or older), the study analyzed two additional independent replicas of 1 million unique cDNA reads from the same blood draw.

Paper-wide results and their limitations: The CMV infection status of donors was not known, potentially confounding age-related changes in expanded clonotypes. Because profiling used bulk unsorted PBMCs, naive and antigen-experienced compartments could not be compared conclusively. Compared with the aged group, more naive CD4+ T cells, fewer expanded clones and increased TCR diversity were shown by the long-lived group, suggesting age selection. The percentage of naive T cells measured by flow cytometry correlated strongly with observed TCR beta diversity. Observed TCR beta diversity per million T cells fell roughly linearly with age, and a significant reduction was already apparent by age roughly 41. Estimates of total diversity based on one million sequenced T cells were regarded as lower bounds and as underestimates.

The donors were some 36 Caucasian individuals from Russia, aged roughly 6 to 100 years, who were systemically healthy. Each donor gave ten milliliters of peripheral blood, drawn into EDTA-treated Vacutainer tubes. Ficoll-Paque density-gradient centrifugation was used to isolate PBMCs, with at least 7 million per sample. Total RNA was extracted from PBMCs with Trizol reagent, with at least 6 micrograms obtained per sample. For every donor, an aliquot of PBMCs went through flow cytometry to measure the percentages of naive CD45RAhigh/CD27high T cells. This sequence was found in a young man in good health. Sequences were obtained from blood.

The DNA sequence is as follows: TGTGCCAGCAAGGGTCTCATTAGTCACAATGAGCAGTTCTTC. The resulting protein is CASKGLISHNEQFF. The rearrangement joined TRBV12-3 or TRBV12-4 to TRBJ2-1; no confident D gene assignment can be made. Trimming removed 7 bases from V and 5 bases from J, leaving 15 bases between the germline ends. Reading from cysteine to phenylalanine, the CDR3 counts 14 amino acids. The sequence is cut down to CDR3 DNA, 42 bases in frame from base 1.